These 12 T cell receptor beta chains share one sample of origin, sequenced in a study of T cell responses to AZD1222 COVID-19 vaccine. This table comes from immunoSEQ multiplex PCR, and its TCRdb copy is limited to in-frame clones, with some not included. The data show roughly 130,000 clones, 88% seen once. Sequenced material: peripheral blood, taken on day 0 of AZD1222 vaccination. These receptor sequences come from an adult in good health.

CDR3 loop: CASSRRTSGRGGPDTQYF. The DNA for the CDR3 is TGTGCCAGCAGCCGCAGGACTAGCGGGAGGGGTGGGCCAGATACGCAGTATTTT. This chain links TRBV2 with TRBJ2-3, with 15 nucleotides matching TRBD2. V gave up 6 bases and J gave up 4 bases; unmatched junction bases: 11. The CDR3 consists of 18 residues. Germline V lookup: CDR1 SNHLY, CDR2 FYNNEI.

The chain links TRBV6-5 to TRBJ1-1; 10 bases map to TRBD1. CDR3 length: 15 residues. Per germline, CDR1 MNHEY and CDR2 SVGAGI. Germline trimming cut 4 bases from V and 5 bases from J; bases unmatched to any gene: 7. The CDR3 sequence: CASSFRQGAWTEAFF. CDR3 nucleotides: TGTGCCAGCAGTTTTCGACAGGGGGCTTGGACTGAAGCTTTCTTT.

This chain connects TRBV11-2 to TRBJ2-7; 8 bases map to TRBD1. CDR3 length equals 15 residues. Per germline, CDR1 SGHAT and CDR2 FQNNGV. With 5 bases clipped from V and 2 bases from J, the junction kept 8 bases outside the gene matches. This CDR3 is CASSRQGRNPYEQYF. For the CDR3, the DNA is TGTGCCAGCAGCCGACAGGGGCGTAACCCCTACGAGCAGTACTTC.

The chain has TRBV19 and TRBJ2-5, with 10 bases matching TRBD1. J was trimmed by 1 base and V by 8 bases; bases with no gene match: 1. This CDR3 is 13 amino acids long. CDR1 is LNHDA and CDR2 is SQIVND in the germline V gene (reference sequence). The CDR3 nucleotides are TGTGCCAGTGGGGACAGGGGCCAAGAGACCCAGTACTTC. Its protein is CASGDRGQETQYF.

The gene calls are TRBV5-1 and TRBJ2-2; unclear D gene. Germline lookup yields CDR1 SGHRS and CDR2 YFSETQ. V dropped 3 bases and J dropped 4 bases, with 10 bases sitting between them. The CDR3 extends over 14 amino acids. CDR3 in DNA: TGCGCCAGCAGCTCGTACTCCTTCACCGGGGAGCTGTTTTTT. Translating it yields CASSSYSFTGELFF.

The chain has TRBV28 and TRBJ1-2, with D maybe TRBD1 (5 bases). This CDR3 region has 14 residues. The germline V gene has CDR1 MDHEN and CDR2 SYDVKM. Trimming left V 2 bases short and J 2 bases short, with 9 bases between. In DNA form, the CDR3 reads TGTGCCAGCAGTTTAAGGGGAGGGAACTATGGCTACACCTTC. Translated: CASSLRGGNYGYTF.

This chain joins TRBV6-5 and TRBJ2-2; possible D gene TRBD1, 6 bases. The CDR3 runs to 12 residues. V was clipped by 11 bases and J by 6 bases, with 13 bases between them. Germline values: CDR1 MNHEY, CDR2 SVGAGI. As DNA, the CDR3 is TGTGCCGTTCAGGGGTTTTCCGGGGAGCTGTTTTTT. Its protein product is CAVQGFSGELFF.

CDR3 DNA: TGTGCCAGCAGTTTATGGGGGAATGAGCAGTTCTTC. Translated, it gives CASSLWGNEQFF. This chain connects TRBV27 to TRBJ2-1; tentatively, D is TRBD1 or TRBD2 (5 bases each). Trimming cost V 1 base and J 7 bases, with 5 bases left between them. Germline-derived CDR1 and CDR2 are MNHEY and SMNVEV (reference sequence). CDR3 length: 12 amino acids.

This clone occurred a few times. The genes are TRBV27 and TRBJ2-1, with D possibly being TRBD2 (5 bases). Germline assignment: CDR1 MNHEY and CDR2 SMNVEV (reference sequence). This CDR3 is built from 13 residues. V was cut by 6 bases and J by 7 bases, with 13 bases left in between. The CDR3 coding sequence is TGTGCCAGCAGCGTTCGGGCGGGTAATGAGCAGTTCTTC. Translated, it gives CASSVRAGNEQFF.

The chain uses TRBV15 and TRBJ2-2; D is uncertain. The V gene's germline CDR1 is LNHNV and CDR2 YYDKDF (reference sequence). CDR3 length: 14 residues. With 4 bases removed from V and 3 bases from J, the gap between germline ends came to 9 bases. Written as DNA, the CDR3 is TGTGCCACCAGCATCAAGCGAGACACCGGGGAGCTGTTTTTT. Encoded protein: CATSIKRDTGELFF.

The CDR3 nucleotides are TGTGCCAGCAGCCCCGGATTTTATAGCAATCAGCCCCAGCATTTT. It encodes CASSPGFYSNQPQHF. This rearrangement joins TRBV7-2 to TRBJ1-5; no reliable D call. Per germline, CDR1 SGHTA and CDR2 FQGNSA. V lost 5 bases and J lost 0, with 11 bases in between. The CDR3 extends over 15 amino acids.

The chain carries TRBV28 and TRBJ2-3, with TRBD2 matching 11 bases. CDR1 and CDR2 from the germline V gene are MDHEN and SYDVKM. This CDR3 has 13 residues. J lost 6 bases, V lost 5 bases, and 1 base had no gene match. CDR3 sequence (DNA): TGTGCCAGCAGTCGGACTAGCGGGGATACGCAGTATTTT. The encoded protein is CASSRTSGDTQYF.